This is a list of T cell receptor beta chains from one sample in a study of blood T cell repertoires in COVID-19. Produced via immunoSEQ multiplex PCR; TCRdb's table is partial and in-frame only. The sample gives approximately 330,000 clones, roughly 88% of which show up once; 3% to 4% is in the top ten. Sequencing was carried out using peripheral blood. The receptors here all came from a woman aged 45-65 years with active or convalescent COVID-19. Each CDR3 is given with its conserved first and last residue. Each record gives: V gene, D gene, clone size, J gene, CDR3 DNA, CDR3 protein. A D gene is named only where the DNA matches it firmly. For some rows the clone size is stated as once, few or many, or as a class when expanded; others skip it.

TRBV19,-,-,TRBJ2-3,TGTGCCAGTAGGGTAGGGTCAGGGAGCACAGATACGCAGTATTTT,CASRVGSGSTDTQYF
TRBV30,-,-,TRBJ2-3,TGTGCCTGGACAAGACTATCGATGGGAGATACGCAGTATTTT,CAWTRLSMGDTQYF
TRBV27,TRBD1,-,TRBJ1-4,TGTGCCAGCACTTTGACAGGGGGACATGAAAAACTGTTTTTT,CASTLTGGHEKLFF
TRBV11-3,-,-,TRBJ2-1,TGTGCCAGCAGCTTAGTCCTGGGAGATGAGCAGTTCTTC,CASSLVLGDEQFF
TRBV5-6,-,-,TRBJ1-4,TGTGCCAGCAGCTTGGGACTTACCTCCACGGGGAATGAAAAACTGTTTTTT,CASSLGLTSTGNEKLFF
TRBV7-9,-,-,TRBJ1-4,TGTGCCAGCAGCTTAGAGGGGTCAACTAATGAAAAACTGTTTTTT,CASSLEGSTNEKLFF
TRBV5-1,TRBD1,once,TRBJ2-2,TGCGCCAGCAGATGGACAGGGGTTAACACCGGGGAGCTGTTTTTT,CASRWTGVNTGELFF
TRBV12-3/TRBV12-4,-,few,TRBJ1-2,TGTGCGACGGGGGACTATGGCTACACCTTC,CATGDYGYTF
TRBV5-1,TRBD1,-,TRBJ2-3,TGCGCCAGCTGGCTACGCTCCGGGACAGGGTCAGATACGCAGTATTTT,CASWLRSGTGSDTQYF
TRBV4-2,-,-,TRBJ1-1,TGTGCCAGCAGCCACGTCGTGAACACTGAAGCTTTCTTT,CASSHVVNTEAFF
TRBV4-1,TRBD1,-,TRBJ2-6,TGCGCCAGCAGCCACTCTGTTAGGGGACAGGGGGCTATAAAATCTGGGGCCAACGTCCTGACTTTC,CASSHSVRGQGAIKSGANVLTF
TRBV6-2/TRBV6-3,-,-,TRBJ2-2,TGTGCCAGCAGTTCCGGGGTAGGGACCGGGGAGCTGTTTTTT,CASSSGVGTGELFF
TRBV5-1,TRBD1,-,TRBJ1-4,TGCGCCAGCAGCTTGGTACAGGGGGGAGAAAAACTGTTTTTT,CASSLVQGGEKLFF
TRBV12-3/TRBV12-4,-,-,TRBJ1-2,TGTGCCAGCAGTTTAGCCCCCGGGGATGGCTACACCTTC,CASSLAPGDGYTF
TRBV13,-,once,TRBJ2-5,TGTGCCAGCAGCTTAGGTTCCAGGGATGAAGAGACCCAGTACTTC,CASSLGSRDEETQYF
TRBV15,TRBD1,once,TRBJ2-5,TGTGCCACCACCGGGACAGGGTACCAAGAGACCCAGTACTTC,CATTGTGYQETQYF
TRBV27,TRBD2,-,TRBJ2-7,TGTGCCAGCAGTTCACTAGCGGGAGCCTACGAGCAGTACTTC,CASSSLAGAYEQYF
TRBV5-8,TRBD1,-,TRBJ2-2,TGTGCCAGCAGCCCCTACAGGGGGCAGGCCGGGGAGCTGTTTTTT,CASSPYRGQAGELFF
TRBV30,-,-,TRBJ1-5,TGTGCCTGGAGTGTAACAGGGACCTTAAATCAGCCCCAGCATTTT,CAWSVTGTLNQPQHF
TRBV2,-,-,TRBJ2-7,TGTGCCAGCAAGAGGTTGACAGGCTACGAGCAGTACTTC,CASKRLTGYEQYF
TRBV30,-,-,TRBJ2-6,TGTGCCTGGAGTGTACAGCCCTCTGGGGCCAACGTCCTGACTTTC,CAWSVQPSGANVLTF
TRBV9,-,-,TRBJ2-1,TGTGCCAGCAGCGCAGGGAAGGAATACTACAATGAGCAGTTCTTC,CASSAGKEYYNEQFF
TRBV7-2,TRBD1,-,TRBJ2-7,TGTGCCAGCAGCTTAGACGGGACAGGCTTCTACGAGCAGTACTTC,CASSLDGTGFYEQYF
TRBV6-4,-,few,TRBJ2-7,TGTGCCAGCATTATACGGGCGGACTCTGAGGACGAGCAGTACTTC,CASIIRADSEDEQYF
TRBV27,-,-,TRBJ1-4,TGTGCCAGCAGTTTAGGACAGAGACCAGCAACTAATGAAAAACTGTTTTTT,CASSLGQRPATNEKLFF
TRBV7-9,-,-,TRBJ1-3,TGTGCCAGCAGTTCGTGGGAGGACGGGGGGCCTGGAAACACCATATATTTT,CASSSWEDGGPGNTIYF
TRBV29-1,-,-,TRBJ1-2,TGCAGCGTTACAGACCCGAACTATGGCTACACCTTC,CSVTDPNYGYTF
TRBV6-6,TRBD1,-,TRBJ1-5,TGTGCCAGCAGGGGGACAGGGCACAATCAGCCCCAGCATTTT,CASRGTGHNQPQHF
TRBV6-6,TRBD2,-,TRBJ2-3,TGTGCCAGCAGTTACTTTGCGGGGGAAGGAGATACGCAGTATTTT,CASSYFAGEGDTQYF
TRBV11-2,-,-,TRBJ2-3,TGTGCCAGCAGCTTTCCTCCCAGCGGGTTAGGAGATACGCAGTATTTT,CASSFPPSGLGDTQYF
TRBV11-2,-,-,TRBJ2-1,TGTGCCAGCAGCTTAGATTCAGATAGACTCCTCTACAATGAGCAGTTCTTC,CASSLDSDRLLYNEQFF
TRBV5-1,TRBD2,-,TRBJ2-5,TGCGCCAGCAGCTTTTCCTGGACTAGCGGGAGTTTGGAGACCCAGTACTTC,CASSFSWTSGSLETQYF
TRBV9,-,-,TRBJ1-5,TGTGCCAGCAGCGTAGCGGGGGGCAATCAGCCCCAGCATTTT,CASSVAGGNQPQHF
TRBV3-1/TRBV3-2,TRBD1,few,TRBJ1-3,TGTGCCAGCAGCCAACAGGGGGAATATCGATCTGGAAACACCATATATTTT,CASSQQGEYRSGNTIYF
TRBV27,-,-,TRBJ2-3,TGTGCCAGCAGCTACCTTTACGGGAGCGATACGCAGTATTTT,CASSYLYGSDTQYF
TRBV30,-,once,TRBJ1-6,TGTGCCTGGAGTACAGGGAAAAACTCACCCCTCCACTTT,CAWSTGKNSPLHF
TRBV7-2,-,-,TRBJ2-5,TGTGCCAGCAGCTATCCCAACAGGGAAGAGACCCAGTACTTC,CASSYPNREETQYF
TRBV25-1,TRBD1,-,TRBJ1-1,TGTGCCAGCAGTGATGGGACAGGGGTGAACACTGAAGCTTTCTTT,CASSDGTGVNTEAFF
TRBV6-5,-,once,TRBJ1-2,TGTGCCAGCAGTCTGGGCCAACTTGGCTATGGCTACACCTTC,CASSLGQLGYGYTF
TRBV11-2,-,once,TRBJ2-2,TGTGCCAGCAGCTTAGCCCTCAAAACAGGGTTTATGACCGGGGAGCTGTTTTTT,CASSLALKTGFMTGELFF
TRBV10-3,TRBD1,once,TRBJ1-2,TGTGCCATCAGTGAGTCGGGGGACAGGAAAAATTCGGGCTACACCTTC,CAISESGDRKNSGYTF
TRBV5-5,-,-,TRBJ1-1,TGTGCCAGCAGCACCCAGGGGAACACTGAAGCTTTCTTT,CASSTQGNTEAFF
TRBV10-3,TRBD1,once,TRBJ2-7,TGTGCCATCAGTGACCCCGGGACAGGGGGCTTTTCCTACGAGCAGTACTTC,CAISDPGTGGFSYEQYF
TRBV27,-,once,TRBJ1-5,TGTGCCAGCAGTCCTCGCGGGGGGCAGTTATATAGCAATCAGCCCCAGCATTTT,CASSPRGGQLYSNQPQHF
TRBV12-3/TRBV12-4,-,-,TRBJ1-1,TGTGCCAGCAGTTTAGCGCGCGGGGAAGCTTTCTTT,CASSLARGEAFF
TRBV30,-,-,TRBJ1-2,TGTGCCCGAGGACCGGACACAGGTGGCTACACCTTC,CARGPDTGGYTF
TRBV28,TRBD1,few,TRBJ2-7,TGTGCCAGCAGTCTCGGGACAGTTTGGTACGAGCAGTACTTC,CASSLGTVWYEQYF
TRBV5-1,TRBD1,few,TRBJ2-5,TGCGCCAGCAGCCTAGGGGCCAGGGGGCAGGATTCCCAGTACTTC,CASSLGARGQDSQYF
TRBV5-1,TRBD1,-,TRBJ1-1,TGCGCCAGCAGCTTAGGGACAGGCCGTCCTGAAGCTTTCTTT,CASSLGTGRPEAFF
TRBV19,-,-,TRBJ2-7,TGTGCCAGTAGTAGGCAGGCAAAATACGAGCAGTACTTC,CASSRQAKYEQYF
TRBV19,TRBD1,-,TRBJ1-2,TGTGCCAGTAGTCCGACTACAGGGGGCGTCTATGGCTACACCTTC,CASSPTTGGVYGYTF
TRBV6-2/TRBV6-3,TRBD2,-,TRBJ2-5,TGTGCCAGCAGTTACCCCAGCGGGAGGGCCGTAGAGACCCAGTACTTC,CASSYPSGRAVETQYF